These 32 T cell receptor beta chains were all obtained from the same sample, sequenced in a study of OX40 agonist ivuxolimab in advanced cancers. The repertoire was sequenced with immunoSEQ multiplex PCR; TCRdb's copy has only in-frame clones and lacks some. The table shows roughly 61,000 clones, with around nine tenths occurring only once. Sequenced here: CD4+ or CD8+ T cells sorted from blood, sampled in a trial of the OX40 agonist ivuxolimab. The receptors here all came from an adult with an advanced solid tumor such as melanoma, head and neck, liver or kidney cancer.

The chain joins TRBV27 to TRBJ2-6, with 7 bases matching TRBD1. The CDR3 contains 17 residues. From germline, CDR1 is MNHEY and CDR2 SMNVEV (reference sequence). J lost 0 bases, V lost 6 bases, and 8 bases had no gene match. CDR3 coding DNA: TGTGCCAGCAGCCGCCAGACAGGGAGCTCTGGGGCCAACGTCCTGACTTTC. Translated: CASSRQTGSSGANVLTF.

The V gene is TRBV28, the J gene TRBJ1-1; D perhaps matches TRBD1 (5 bases). This CDR3 has 15 residues. Germline V gives CDR1 MDHEN, CDR2 SYDVKM. V lost 2 bases and J lost 4, with 14 bases in between. CDR3 DNA: TGTGCCAGCAGTTTACCCAATGTCGGGGGCACTGAAGCTTTCTTT. Its protein product is CASSLPNVGGTEAFF.

This clone was recorded only once. The rearrangement uses TRBV6-1 and TRBJ1-1; D remains ambiguous. This CDR3 is built from 11 residues. Germline V gene lookup returns CDR1 MNHNS and CDR2 SASEGT. The ends were cut back, 7 bases at V and 4 bases at J, with 7 bases in the middle. This chain's CDR3 is CASISVTEAFF. The CDR3 DNA follows: TGTGCCAGCATTTCTGTCACTGAAGCTTTCTTT.

The chain uses TRBV27 and TRBJ2-7; D may correspond to TRBD1 or TRBD2 (5 bases each). From germline, CDR1 is MNHEY and CDR2 SMNVEV (reference sequence). The CDR3 is 12 amino acids. The V and J ends lost 11 bases and 3 bases respectively, with 14 bases between them. The CDR3, as DNA: TGTGCCGCCCGGGACCAAGGCTACGAGCAGTACTTC. It specifies CAARDQGYEQYF.

The genes are TRBV27 and TRBJ1-2; weak D call: TRBD1 (5 bases). Germline V lookup: CDR1 MNHEY, CDR2 SMNVEV (reference sequence). The V gene lost 5 bases and the J gene lost 5 bases, with 21 bases spanning the gap. The CDR3 consists of 16 residues. For the CDR3, the DNA is TGTGCCAGCAGTCCCCAGGGAGCCGACAGAAGATATGGCTACACCTTC. Translation gives CASSPQGADRRYGYTF.

The genes are TRBV6-5 and TRBJ2-4, with D perhaps TRBD1 or TRBD2 (6 bases each). Between the trimmed V and J ends, which lost 0 bases and 8 bases, there was a span of 11 bases. CDR1 is MNHEY, CDR2 SVGAGI, per germline. CDR3 length equals 14 residues. The CDR3 region is CASSYSGGRDIQYF. The CDR3 region has the DNA TGTGCCAGCAGTTACTCCGGGGGCAGAGACATTCAGTACTTC.

This clone showed up just once. The rearrangement links TRBV7-6 to TRBJ2-1, with 9 nucleotides matching TRBD1. This CDR3 is built from 15 residues. The V segment lost 0 bases and the J segment 4 bases; nucleotides outside the gene matches: 1. The germline V gene encodes CDR1 SGHVS and CDR2 FNYEAQ. Here the CDR3 reads CASSLAGQGYNEQFF. CDR3 DNA: TGTGCCAGCAGCTTAGCAGGACAGGGGTACAATGAGCAGTTCTTC.

The V call is TRBV30, the J call TRBJ2-3; D perhaps matches TRBD2 (6 bases). The germline gives CDR1 GTSNPN, CDR2 SVGIG (reference sequence). The CDR3 extends over 14 amino acids. Trimming shortened V by 0 bases and J by 3 bases, and 10 bases separated the two germline ends. CDR3 residues: CAWSVRGNTDTQYF. The CDR3 nucleotides read TGTGCCTGGAGTGTACGGGGGAATACAGATACGCAGTATTTT.

The CDR3 nucleotides are TGTGCCATCAGGCCGGGACTAGCAGCAGATACGCAGTATTTT. Its translation is CAIRPGLAADTQYF. The chain combines TRBV10-3 with TRBJ2-3; 9 bases are shared with TRBD2. J lost 4 bases, V lost 6 bases, and 5 bases had no gene match. Germline CDR1 reads ENHRY; CDR2 reads SYGVKD. The CDR3 sequence is 14 residues long.

About this clone itself: Other DNA sequences in this specimen translate into the identical CDR3. The chain uses TRBV7-3 and TRBJ2-2; a possible D gene is TRBD2 (6 bases). CDR3 length: 16 amino acids. V lost 0 bases and J 5 bases, leaving 13 bases between the germline ends. Germline V CDR1 and CDR2: SGHTA, FQGTGA. CDR3 loop: CASSLTPGLETGELFF. The DNA of the CDR3 is TGTGCCAGCAGCTTAACCCCGGGACTGGAAACCGGGGAGCTGTTTTTT.

The chain combines TRBV6-1 with TRBJ1-3; 8 nucleotides line up with TRBD1. The CDR3 length is 16 residues. CDR1 and CDR2 from the germline V gene are MNHNS and SASEGT. J gave up 2 bases and V 2 bases, and 5 bases lay outside the gene matches. For the CDR3, the DNA is TGTGCCAGCAGTGAACCACAGGGGGGAACTGGAAACACCATATATTTT. Residues: CASSEPQGGTGNTIYF.

The chain uses TRBV6-5 and TRBJ1-3; D uncertain. V was shortened by 2 bases and J by 0 bases, with 5 bases between the two germline ends. CDR1 MNHEY and CDR2 SVGAGI come from the germline V gene. This CDR3 contains 14 residues. The CDR3 region is CASSYAGSGNTIYF. The CDR3 nucleotides are TGTGCCAGCAGTTACGCGGGCTCTGGAAACACCATATATTTT.

The chain couples TRBV11-3 to TRBJ2-7; D uncertain. The CDR3 is 13 amino acids. In germline, CDR1 is SGHNT, CDR2 YENEEA. V lost 0 bases and J 6 bases, leaving 9 bases between the germline ends. CDR3 nucleotide sequence: TGTGCCAGCAGCTTAGATCGGGTGGGCGAGCAGTACTTC. Translation: CASSLDRVGEQYF.

The chain has TRBV19 and TRBJ2-7, with TRBD1 matching over 10 bases. The CDR3 has 14 residues. V dropped 7 bases and J dropped 3; count of bases not matched to a gene: 6. Germline assignment: CDR1 LNHDA and CDR2 SQIVND (reference sequence). This CDR3 reads CASTRGTGDYEQYF. DNA for the CDR3: TGTGCCAGTACCCGTGGGACAGGGGACTACGAGCAGTACTTC.

The chain uses TRBV19 and TRBJ1-1; D uncertain. Germline-derived CDR1 and CDR2 are LNHDA and SQIVND (reference sequence). V was pared by 6 bases and J by 12 bases, with 23 bases between. CDR3 length: 14 amino acids. CDR3 nucleotide sequence: TGTGCCAGTAGCGACCATGCTGGACGGAAGGCGTCTTTCTTT. Protein product: CASSDHAGRKASFF.

The chain has TRBV18 and TRBJ2-3; D possibly corresponds to TRBD2 (6 bases). This CDR3 comprises 15 residues. From germline, CDR1 is KGHSH and CDR2 LQKENI. The V end was cut by 2 bases, the J end by 0 bases, with 9 bases between. This CDR3 is CASSPKGGSTDTQYF. The CDR3 bases are TGTGCCAGCTCACCAAAGGGAGGCAGCACAGATACGCAGTATTTT.

J is TRBJ1-2 and V is TRBV7-3; TRBD1 agrees at 7 bases. Unmatched junction bases numbered 8, after V lost 5 bases and J lost 8 bases. CDR3 length equals 13 residues. Germline lookup yields CDR1 SGHTA and CDR2 FQGTGA. CDR3 region: CASSPTGAGGYTF. The CDR3 DNA sequence: TGTGCCAGCAGCCCTACAGGGGCCGGCGGCTACACCTTC. Looking up the rest from reference TRBV7-3 and TRBJ1-2 gives the full variable domain: GAGVSQTPSNKVTEKGKYVELRCDPISGHTALYWYRQSLGQGPEFLIYFQGTGAADDSGLPNDRFFAVRPEGSVSTLKIQRTERGDSAVYLCASSPTGAGGYTFGSGTRLTVV.

The V and J genes are TRBV7-8 and TRBJ1-2; 7 bases agree with TRBD1. Germline V lookup: CDR1 SGHVS, CDR2 FQNEAQ. This CDR3 region has 14 residues. V was pared by 3 bases and J by 4 bases, with 5 bases of the junction left unmatched. The CDR3 sequence: CASSFGGGAYGYTF. For the CDR3, the DNA is TGTGCCAGCAGCTTTGGAGGGGGCGCCTATGGCTACACCTTC.

This rearrangement joins TRBV9 to TRBJ2-7, with D possibly matching TRBD1 (6 bases). The CDR3 consists of 14 residues. Germline V gives CDR1 SGDLS, CDR2 YYNGEE. V was pared by 0 bases and J by 5 bases, with 12 bases between. The CDR3 sequence: CASSVGGLRDEQYF. The DNA of the CDR3 is TGTGCCAGCAGCGTAGGGGGGCTTCGGGACGAGCAGTACTTC.

The chain carries TRBV29-1 and TRBJ2-7; 11 positions match TRBD1. This CDR3 spans 17 amino acids. Per germline, CDR1 SQVTM and CDR2 ANQGSEA. The ends lost 6 bases at V and 0 bases at J; junction bases unmatched: 13. The chain's CDR3 is CSVTTGQGGTSSYEQYF. DNA for the CDR3: TGCAGCGTCACCACGGGACAGGGGGGGACGAGCTCCTACGAGCAGTACTTC.

This clone has a handful of counts. The rearrangement uses TRBV5-1 and TRBJ2-2; D remains unclear. CDR3 length: 15 residues. The V end lost 0 bases, the J end lost 4 bases, and 10 bases lay between the germline ends. Germline CDR1 and CDR2: SGHRS and YFSETQ. The CDR3 sequence: CASSLGSSGTGELFF. The DNA of the CDR3 is TGCGCCAGCAGCTTGGGTTCCTCCGGCACCGGGGAGCTGTTTTTT.

The rearrangement uses TRBV11-1 and TRBJ1-1; D call uncertain. Germline-derived CDR1 and CDR2 are SGHAT and FQDESV (reference sequence). Deletions cut 5 bases from V and 3 bases from J, with 7 bases between. This CDR3 contains 12 residues. As DNA, the CDR3 is TGTGCCAGCAGCCCTGAATACACTGAAGCTTTCTTT. This gives the protein CASSPEYTEAFF.

This chain joins TRBV14 and TRBJ1-4, with D possibly matching TRBD1 (6 bases). The length of the CDR3 is 13 residues. Germline V gene data show CDR1 as SGHDN and CDR2 as FVKESK. V lost 1 base to trimming and J lost 13 bases, with 13 bases between them. CDR3 DNA sequence: TGTGCCAGCAGCCAAGCGTTACAGGGAGCACTGTTTTTT. Translation: CASSQALQGALFF.

This clone appeared once. The chain's CDR3 is CASSEQGPDTQYF. CDR3 coding DNA: TGTGCCAGCAGTGAACAGGGCCCAGATACGCAGTATTTT. This rearrangement joins TRBV6-4 to TRBJ2-3; possibly TRBD1 for D (6 bases). Germline lookup yields CDR1 MRHNA and CDR2 SNTAGT. Trimming took 3 bases from V and 4 from J, leaving 8 bases between them. The CDR3 has 13 amino acids.

In this sample, this clone turned up a few times. V is TRBV7-8 and J is TRBJ1-2; unclear D gene. The CDR3 spans 12 residues. V gave up 5 bases and J gave up 8 bases, with 12 bases separating them. Germline CDR1 is SGHVS and CDR2 is FQNEAQ. The CDR3 here is CASSTRKVGYTF. CDR3 DNA: TGTGCCAGCAGCACTCGGAAGGTCGGCTACACCTTC. The whole variable domain, filled in from reference TRBV7-8 and TRBJ1-2, reads GAGVSQSPRYKVAKRGQDVALRCDPISGHVSLFWYQQALGQGPEFLTYFQNEAQLDKSGLPSDRFFAERPEGSVSTLKIQRTQQEDSAVYLCASSTRKVGYTFGSGTRLTVV.

The V call is TRBV7-8, the J call TRBJ2-4; 7 bases line up with TRBD1. This CDR3 comprises 15 residues. V was pared by 2 bases and J by 9 bases, with 10 bases of the junction left unmatched. Germline CDR1 and CDR2: SGHVS and FQNEAQ. The CDR3 loop is CASSLNRQGFGIQYF. Here the CDR3 DNA reads TGTGCCAGCAGCTTAAACAGACAGGGTTTTGGCATTCAGTACTTC. The full variable domain, completed using reference TRBV7-8 and TRBJ2-4, is GAGVSQSPRYKVAKRGQDVALRCDPISGHVSLFWYQQALGQGPEFLTYFQNEAQLDKSGLPSDRFFAERPEGSVSTLKIQRTQQEDSAVYLCASSLNRQGFGIQYFGAGTRLSVL.

This chain links TRBV9 with TRBJ1-2; D may be TRBD1 (5 bases). This CDR3 has 15 amino acids. Germline V gene sequence: CDR1 SGDLS, CDR2 YYNGEE. V dropped 3 bases and J dropped 4 bases, with 16 bases sitting between them. This CDR3 reads CASSAQGNSPYGYTF. The CDR3 nucleotides read TGTGCCAGCAGCGCTCAGGGAAATTCGCCCTATGGCTACACCTTC.

This clone was recorded a few times. The V call is TRBV21-1, the J call TRBJ1-5. TRBV21-1 counts as a pseudogene. This CDR3 is 12 amino acids long. CDR3 loop: CASRRGDQPQHF. The CDR3 DNA sequence: TGTGCCAGCAGAAGGGGGGATCAGCCCCAGCATTTT.

The V and J genes are TRBV6-5 and TRBJ2-6; a weak D match, TRBD2 (5 bases). The CDR3 contains 14 residues. CDR1 and CDR2 from the germline V gene are MNHEY and SVGAGI. In DNA, the CDR3 is TGTACCACCACGGCCCGGGGTGGGGCCAACGTCCTGACTTTC. Amino acids: CTTTARGGANVLTF.

The chain carries TRBV29-1 and TRBJ1-5; weak D call: TRBD1 (6 bases). Trimming stripped 4 bases from V and 3 bases from J, with 10 bases between. The germline V gene encodes CDR1 SQVTM and CDR2 ANQGSEA. The CDR3 contains 13 residues. The CDR3 region has the DNA TGCAGCGTTGCGGGACATAACAATCAGCCCCAGCATTTT. Translated: CSVAGHNNQPQHF.

The chain carries TRBV25-1 and TRBJ2-7; 11 nucleotides agree with TRBD2. Losses at the gene ends were 4 bases for V and 3 bases for J; bases not matched to a gene: 5. The CDR3 loop spans 15 amino acids. Germline V lookup: CDR1 MGHDK, CDR2 SYGVNS. The CDR3, as DNA: TGTGCCAGCAGTGGACGACTAGCGGGGAGCTACGAGCAGTACTTC. Translated: CASSGRLAGSYEQYF.

J is TRBJ1-1 and V is TRBV6-1; 7 nucleotides line up with TRBD1. CDR3 length: 14 amino acids. V lost 2 bases and J lost 4; bases outside the gene matches: 4. In germline, CDR1 is MNHNS, CDR2 SASEGT. CDR3 coding DNA: TGTGCCAGCAGTGAAAGGCAGGGGGGCACTGAAGCTTTCTTT. Translated, it gives CASSERQGGTEAFF.